This TCR beta chain came from a study of blood T cells in healthy people across ages. Germline CDR1 MNHEY, CDR2 SVGAGI. The CDR3 sequence is 14 residues long. With 2 bases removed from V and 4 bases from J, the gap between germline ends came to 11 bases. Through a sample-barcoded 5' primer and a J-beta primer mix, a second PCR was run for about 6 to 12 cycles. MiXCR was run by TCRdb on the 5' RACE reads, yielding one entry per CDR3 protein. This sample carries around 600,000 distinct CDR3 sequences, around half of them seen once, and the ten largest clones take around 23%. Sample donors were healthy Caucasian individuals that came from Russia, aged 6 to 90.

The sequence came from an elderly man in good health. Sequencing was done on a sample of blood. This rearrangement joins TRBV6-5 to TRBJ1-2, with a tentative D call TRBD1 (6 bases). The CDR3 DNA sequence: TGTGCCAGCAGTTACCGAGACAGGTTCTATGGCTACACCTTC. This gives the protein CASSYRDRFYGYTF.